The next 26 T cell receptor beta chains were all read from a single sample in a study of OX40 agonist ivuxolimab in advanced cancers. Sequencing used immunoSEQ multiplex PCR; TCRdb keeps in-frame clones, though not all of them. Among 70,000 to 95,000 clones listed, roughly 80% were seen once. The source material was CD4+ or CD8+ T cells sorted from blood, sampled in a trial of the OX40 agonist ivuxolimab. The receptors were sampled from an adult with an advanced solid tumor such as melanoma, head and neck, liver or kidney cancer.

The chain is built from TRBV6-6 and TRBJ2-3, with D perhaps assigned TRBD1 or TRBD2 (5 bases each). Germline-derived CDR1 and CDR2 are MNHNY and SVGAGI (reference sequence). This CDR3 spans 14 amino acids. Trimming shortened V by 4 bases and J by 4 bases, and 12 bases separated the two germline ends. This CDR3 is CASSSQGEADTQYF. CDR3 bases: TGTGCCAGCAGTTCCCAGGGAGAGGCAGATACGCAGTATTTT.

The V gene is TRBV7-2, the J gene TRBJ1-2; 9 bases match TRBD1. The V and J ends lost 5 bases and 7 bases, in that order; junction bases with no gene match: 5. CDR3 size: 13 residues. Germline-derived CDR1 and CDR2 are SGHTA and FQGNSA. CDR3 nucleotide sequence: TGTGCCAGCAGCGCCACAGGGGGCTTTGGCTACACCTTC. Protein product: CASSATGGFGYTF.

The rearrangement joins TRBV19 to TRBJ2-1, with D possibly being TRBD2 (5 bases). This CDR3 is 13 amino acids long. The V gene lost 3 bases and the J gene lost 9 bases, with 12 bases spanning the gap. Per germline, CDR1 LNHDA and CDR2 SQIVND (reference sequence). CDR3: CASSIQVGSEQFF. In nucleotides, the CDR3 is TGTGCCAGTAGTATTCAGGTGGGGAGTGAGCAGTTCTTC.

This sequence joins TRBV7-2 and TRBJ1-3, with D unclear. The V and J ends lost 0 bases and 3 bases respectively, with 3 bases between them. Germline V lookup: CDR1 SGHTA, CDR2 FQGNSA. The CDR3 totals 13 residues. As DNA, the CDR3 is TGTGCCAGCAGCTTAGCAAGTGGAAACACCATATATTTT. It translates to CASSLASGNTIYF.

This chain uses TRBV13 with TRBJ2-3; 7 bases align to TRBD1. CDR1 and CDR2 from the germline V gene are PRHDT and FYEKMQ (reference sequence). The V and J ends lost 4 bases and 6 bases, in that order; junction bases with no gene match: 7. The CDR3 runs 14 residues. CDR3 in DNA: TGTGCCAGCAGCTCGAGACAGGGTTCGGATACGCAGTATTTT. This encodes CASSSRQGSDTQYF.

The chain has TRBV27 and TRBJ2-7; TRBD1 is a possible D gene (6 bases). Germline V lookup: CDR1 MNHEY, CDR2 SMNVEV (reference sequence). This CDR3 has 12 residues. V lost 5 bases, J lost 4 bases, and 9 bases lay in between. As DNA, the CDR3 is TGTGCCAGCAGTATAAGGGGGTACGAGCAGTACTTC. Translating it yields CASSIRGYEQYF.

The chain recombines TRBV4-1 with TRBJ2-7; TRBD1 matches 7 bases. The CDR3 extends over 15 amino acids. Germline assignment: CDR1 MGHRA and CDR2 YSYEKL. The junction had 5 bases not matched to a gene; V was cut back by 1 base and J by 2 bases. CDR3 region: CASSQASGQAYEQYF. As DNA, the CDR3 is TGCGCCAGCAGCCAAGCCAGCGGACAGGCCTACGAGCAGTACTTC.

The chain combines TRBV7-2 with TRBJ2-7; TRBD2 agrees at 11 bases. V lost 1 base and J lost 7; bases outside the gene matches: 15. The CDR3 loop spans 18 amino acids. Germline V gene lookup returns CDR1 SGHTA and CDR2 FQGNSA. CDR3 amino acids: CASSLGRGASGGPREQYF. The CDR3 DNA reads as TGTGCCAGCAGCTTAGGACGGGGCGCTAGCGGGGGGCCGCGGGAGCAGTACTTC.

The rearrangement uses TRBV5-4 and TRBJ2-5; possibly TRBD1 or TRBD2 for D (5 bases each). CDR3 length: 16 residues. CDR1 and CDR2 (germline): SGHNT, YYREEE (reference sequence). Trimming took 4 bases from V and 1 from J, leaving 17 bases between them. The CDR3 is CASSLPGPVTQETQYF. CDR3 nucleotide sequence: TGTGCCAGCAGCCTCCCGGGGCCAGTCACCCAAGAGACCCAGTACTTC.

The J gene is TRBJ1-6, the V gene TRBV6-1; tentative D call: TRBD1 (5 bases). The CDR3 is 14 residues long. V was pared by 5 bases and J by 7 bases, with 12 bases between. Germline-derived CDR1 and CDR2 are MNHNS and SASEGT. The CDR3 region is CASSPRQTNSPLHF. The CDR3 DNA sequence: TGTGCCAGCAGTCCCCGACAGACGAATTCACCCCTCCACTTT.

The CDR3 DNA is TGTGCCAGCAGCGTAGATTCGGGGGCTGCCGGGGAGCTGTTTTTT. It yields the protein CASSVDSGAAGELFF. The chain links TRBV9 to TRBJ2-2; tentatively, D is TRBD1 or TRBD2 (6 bases each). Deletions cut 0 bases from V and 6 bases from J, with 12 bases between. The V gene's germline CDR1 is SGDLS and CDR2 YYNGEE. The CDR3 is 15 residues long.

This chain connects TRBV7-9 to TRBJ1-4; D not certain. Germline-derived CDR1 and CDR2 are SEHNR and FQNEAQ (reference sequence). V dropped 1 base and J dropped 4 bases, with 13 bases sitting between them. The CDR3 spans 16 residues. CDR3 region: CASSLGVGSLNEKLFF. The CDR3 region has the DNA TGTGCCAGCAGCTTAGGAGTCGGCAGTCTTAATGAAAAACTGTTTTTT.

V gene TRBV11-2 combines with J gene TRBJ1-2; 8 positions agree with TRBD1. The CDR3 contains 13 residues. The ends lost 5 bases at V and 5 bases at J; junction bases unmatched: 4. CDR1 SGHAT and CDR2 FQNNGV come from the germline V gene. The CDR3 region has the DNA TGTGCCAGCAGCCGACAGGGGTTATATGGCTACACCTTC. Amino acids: CASSRQGLYGYTF. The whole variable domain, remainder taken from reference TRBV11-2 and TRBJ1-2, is EAGVAQSPRYKIIEKRQSVAFWCNPISGHATLYWYQQILGQGPKLLIQFQNNGVVDDSQLPKDRFSAERLKGVDSTLKIQPAKLEDSAVYLCASSRQGLYGYTFGSGTRLTVV.

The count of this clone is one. The CDR3 region has the DNA TGTGCCAGCAGTTCCCGACGGAGCTCTGGAAACACCATATATTTT. Its translation is CASSSRRSSGNTIYF. This sequence joins TRBV28 and TRBJ1-3; no definite D call. This CDR3 is 15 amino acids long. Trimming took off 4 bases at V and 0 bases at J, with 10 bases between the two ends. The germline gives CDR1 MDHEN, CDR2 SYDVKM.

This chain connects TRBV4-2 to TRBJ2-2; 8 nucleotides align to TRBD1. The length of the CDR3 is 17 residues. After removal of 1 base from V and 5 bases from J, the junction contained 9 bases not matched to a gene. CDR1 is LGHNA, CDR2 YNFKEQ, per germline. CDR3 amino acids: CASSQVEDRVYTGELFF. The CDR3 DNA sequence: TGTGCCAGCAGCCAAGTCGAGGACAGGGTATATACCGGGGAGCTGTTTTTT.

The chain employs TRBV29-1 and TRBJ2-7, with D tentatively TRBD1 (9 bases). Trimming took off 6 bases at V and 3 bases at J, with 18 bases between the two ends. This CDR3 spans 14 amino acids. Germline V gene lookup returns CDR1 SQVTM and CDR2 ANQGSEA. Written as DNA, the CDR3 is TGCAGCGTCGGGGGGGGACAGGGTAGCTACGAGCAGTACTTC. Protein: CSVGGGQGSYEQYF.

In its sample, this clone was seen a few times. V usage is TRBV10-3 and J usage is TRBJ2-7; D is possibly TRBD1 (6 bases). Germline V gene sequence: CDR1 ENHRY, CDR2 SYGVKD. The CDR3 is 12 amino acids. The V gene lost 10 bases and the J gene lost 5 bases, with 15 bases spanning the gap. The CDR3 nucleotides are TGTGCCACCAGGGGTTGGGGTGACGAGCAGTACTTC. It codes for CATRGWGDEQYF.

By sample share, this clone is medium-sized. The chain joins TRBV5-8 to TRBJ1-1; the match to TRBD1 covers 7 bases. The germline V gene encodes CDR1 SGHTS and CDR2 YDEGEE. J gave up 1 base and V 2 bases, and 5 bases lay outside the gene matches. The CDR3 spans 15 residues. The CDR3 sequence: CASSFTGDGNTEAFF. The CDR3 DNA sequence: TGTGCCAGCAGCTTTACAGGGGATGGGAACACTGAAGCTTTCTTT.

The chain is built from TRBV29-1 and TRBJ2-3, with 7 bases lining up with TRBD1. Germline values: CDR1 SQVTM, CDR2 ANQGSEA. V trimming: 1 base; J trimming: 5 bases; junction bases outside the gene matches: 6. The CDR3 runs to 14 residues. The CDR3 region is CSVEVAGGVDTQYF. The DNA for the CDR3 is TGCAGCGTTGAAGTGGCAGGGGGTGTAGATACGCAGTATTTT.

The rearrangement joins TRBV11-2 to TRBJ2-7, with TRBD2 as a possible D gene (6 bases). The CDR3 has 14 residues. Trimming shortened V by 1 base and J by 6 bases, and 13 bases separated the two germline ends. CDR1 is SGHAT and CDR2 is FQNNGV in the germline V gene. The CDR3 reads CASSLGRGAGEQYF. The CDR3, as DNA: TGTGCCAGCAGCTTAGGTCGGGGAGCGGGCGAGCAGTACTTC.

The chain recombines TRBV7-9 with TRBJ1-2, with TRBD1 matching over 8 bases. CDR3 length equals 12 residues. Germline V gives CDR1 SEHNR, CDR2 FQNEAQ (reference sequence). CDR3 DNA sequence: TGTGGTTCGGACAGGGTGACATATGGCTACACCTTC. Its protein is CGSDRVTYGYTF.

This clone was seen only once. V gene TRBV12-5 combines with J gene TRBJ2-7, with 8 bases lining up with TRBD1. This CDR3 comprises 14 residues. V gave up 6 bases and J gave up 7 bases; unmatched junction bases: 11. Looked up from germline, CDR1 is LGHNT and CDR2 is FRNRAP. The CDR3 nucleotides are TGTGCTAGTGGGGGAGAAGACAGGGGTGTTGAGCAGTACTTC. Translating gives CASGGEDRGVEQYF.

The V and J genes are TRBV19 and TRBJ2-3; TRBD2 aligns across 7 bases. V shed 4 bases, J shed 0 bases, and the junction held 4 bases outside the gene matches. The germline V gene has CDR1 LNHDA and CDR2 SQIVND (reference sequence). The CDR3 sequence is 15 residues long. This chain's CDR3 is CASSTLAESTDTQYF. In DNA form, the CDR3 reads TGTGCCAGTAGTACCCTAGCGGAGAGCACAGATACGCAGTATTTT.

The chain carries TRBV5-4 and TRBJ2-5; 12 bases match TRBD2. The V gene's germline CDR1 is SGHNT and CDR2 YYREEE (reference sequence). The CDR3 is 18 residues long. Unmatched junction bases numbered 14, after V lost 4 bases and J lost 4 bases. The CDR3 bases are TGTGCCAGCAGCCCGGACCTAGCTAGCGGGGGGGCAGGAGAGACCCAGTACTTC. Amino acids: CASSPDLASGGAGETQYF.

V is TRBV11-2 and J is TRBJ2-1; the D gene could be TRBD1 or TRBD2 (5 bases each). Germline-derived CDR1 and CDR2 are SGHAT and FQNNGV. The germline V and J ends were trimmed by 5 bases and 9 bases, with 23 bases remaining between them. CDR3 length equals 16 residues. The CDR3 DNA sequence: TGTGCCAGCAGCCCCCTTAGCGTGGCAGGGTTCGGTGAGCAGTTCTTC. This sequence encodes CASSPLSVAGFGEQFF. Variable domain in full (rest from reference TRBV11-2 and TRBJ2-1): EAGVAQSPRYKIIEKRQSVAFWCNPISGHATLYWYQQILGQGPKLLIQFQNNGVVDDSQLPKDRFSAERLKGVDSTLKIQPAKLEDSAVYLCASSPLSVAGFGEQFFGPGTRLTVL.

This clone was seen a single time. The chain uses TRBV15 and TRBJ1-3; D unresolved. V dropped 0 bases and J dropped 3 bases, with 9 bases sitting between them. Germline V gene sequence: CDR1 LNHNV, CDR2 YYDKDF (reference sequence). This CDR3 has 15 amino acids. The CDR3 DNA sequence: TGTGCCACCAGCAGAGATAAAGGGATTGGAAACACCATATATTTT. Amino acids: CATSRDKGIGNTIYF.